The 21 T cell receptor beta chains listed next were all sequenced from one sample in a study of response to subunit inactivated influenza vaccine. TCRdb reanalysed the RT-PCR reads using MiXCR and keeps one entry per CDR3 protein. The sample yields a few hundred thousand distinct CDR3 sequences, around 9.9% seen once. The material was PBMCs from blood, obtained about 6 weeks after vaccination. The receptors shown here come from a man in his fifties or sixties who received an inactivated influenza vaccine.

In this sample, this clonotype turned up many times. CDR3 protein: CASSFDLGDEQFF. DNA of the CDR3: TGTGCCAGCAGCTTTGATCTGGGCGATGAGCAGTTCTTC. The chain recombines TRBV12-1 with TRBJ2-1; the table's TRBD1 call for D was not verified on the DNA. TRBV12-1 is a known pseudogene. This CDR3 region has 13 residues.

This clonotype came up many times. This chain uses TRBV29-1 with TRBJ2-7; 7 bases line up with TRBD1. Per the germline V gene, CDR1 is SQVTM and CDR2 is ANQGSEA. CDR3 length: 14 amino acids. V trimming: 4 bases; J trimming: 1 base; junction bases outside the gene matches: 7. In nucleotides, the CDR3 is TGCAGCGTTGCGGGGACAGAAAAATCCTACGAGCAGTACTTC. It encodes CSVAGTEKSYEQYF.

The chain links TRBV5-5 to TRBJ2-1, with 14 nucleotides matching TRBD2. The CDR3 covers 16 residues. Germline-derived CDR1 and CDR2 are SGHKS and YYEKEE (reference sequence). Unmatched junction bases numbered 1, after V lost 0 bases and J lost 5 bases. CDR3 nucleotide sequence: TGTGCCAGCAGCTTGGTGGGACTAGCGGGAGACAATGAGCAGTTCTTC. This codes for CASSLVGLAGDNEQFF.

This clonotype was counted a few times. This chain connects TRBV7-2 to TRBJ2-1, with D perhaps TRBD2 (7 bases). The CDR3 runs 15 residues. Trimming removed 4 bases at V and 1 base at J, with 11 bases between. Germline V gene lookup returns CDR1 SGHTA and CDR2 FQGNSA. The CDR3 DNA sequence: TGTGCCAGCAGCTGGGGGGGCTTTTCCTACAATGAGCAGTTCTTC. It translates to CASSWGGFSYNEQFF.

V and J are TRBV5-4 and TRBJ2-1, with D tentatively TRBD2 (5 bases). Germline CDR1 reads SGHNT; CDR2 reads YYREEE (reference sequence). This CDR3 is built from 12 residues. Trimming pared 4 bases from V and 12 bases from J, leaving 14 bases between. The CDR3 region is CASSHLDSGQFF. In DNA form, the CDR3 reads TGTGCCAGCAGCCATTTGGACTCTGGGCAGTTCTTC.

In this sample, this clonotype turned up many times. The rearrangement uses TRBV28 and TRBJ2-1; a possible D gene is TRBD2 (6 bases). This CDR3 spans 14 amino acids. The germline V and J ends were trimmed by 4 bases and 7 bases, with 14 bases remaining between them. The germline CDR1 and CDR2 sequences are MDHEN and SYDVKM. In nucleotides, the CDR3 is TGTGCCAGCAGTTCGGAGGGGAAAGGGAATGAGCAGTTCTTC. It is translated as CASSSEGKGNEQFF.

There are a few counts of this clonotype. The rearrangement links TRBV12-3 or TRBV12-4 to TRBJ2-5, with a weak D call TRBD1 (6 bases). The CDR3 totals 12 residues. Trimming removed 6 bases from V and 6 bases from J, with 11 bases in between. CDR3: CASRRGGKTQYF. CDR3 nucleotides: TGTGCCAGCAGGAGAGGGGGAAAGACCCAGTACTTC.

The chain joins TRBV6-2 or TRBV6-3 to TRBJ2-7; D unresolved. The CDR3 totals 11 residues. Trimming cost V 7 bases and J 5 bases, with 9 bases left between them. In germline, CDR1 is MNHEY, CDR2 SVGEGT. The DNA of the CDR3 is TGTGCCAGCAAACTCGTAAACGAGCAGTACTTC. Encoded protein: CASKLVNEQYF.

Of note for this clonotype: A clone one base away is much larger, so this may be a read error. V gene TRBV12-3 or TRBV12-4 combines with J gene TRBJ1-4; D is unresolved. The V end was cut by 4 bases, the J end by 8 bases, with 14 bases between. The CDR3 is 14 residues long. The CDR3 protein is CASSSGRSGEKLFF. CDR3 sequence (DNA): TGTGCCAGCAGTTCCGGCAGGTCTGGGGAAAAACTGTTTTTT.

This clonotype was picked up many times. J is TRBJ2-3 and V is TRBV12-3 or TRBV12-4; TRBD2 matches at 9 bases. The trim removed 3 bases at V and 4 bases at J, leaving 8 bases unmatched. CDR3 length: 16 residues. The chain's CDR3 is CASSFGTSPAPDTQYF. The CDR3 bases are TGTGCCAGCAGTTTCGGGACTAGCCCAGCACCAGATACGCAGTATTTT.

Concerning this clonotype: At one boundary the junction diverges from the germline segment, which might be a read error. This chain connects TRBV20-1 to TRBJ1-2; perhaps TRBD1 as D (5 bases). The CDR3 extends over 11 amino acids. CDR1 DFQATT and CDR2 SNEGSKA come from the germline V gene (reference sequence). CDR3 region: CSASFRDGYIF. Here the CDR3 DNA reads TGCAGTGCTAGTTTCCGGGACGGCTACATCTTC.

The chain has TRBV7-2 and TRBJ2-1; 12 bases map to TRBD2. The CDR3 covers 15 residues. Germline-derived CDR1 and CDR2 are SGHTA and FQGNSA. Trimming at V came to 5 bases and at J to 6 bases, leaving 5 bases not matched to a gene. CDR3 residues: CASSITSGGFNEQFF. For the CDR3, the DNA is TGTGCCAGCAGCATTACTAGCGGGGGGTTCAATGAGCAGTTCTTC.

This clonotype occurred a few times. The rearrangement uses TRBV20-1 and TRBJ2-1, with TRBD2 matching over 11 bases. Trimming removed 7 bases from V and 1 base from J; junction bases left unmatched: 9. The CDR3 totals 16 residues. Germline loops: CDR1 DFQATT, CDR2 SNEGSKA (reference sequence). CDR3 nucleotides: TGCAGTGTGGCTAGCGGGAGGCAGGGGTCCTACAATGAGCAGTTCTTC. Its translation is CSVASGRQGSYNEQFF.

This clonotype was detected ten times or more. V is TRBV6-1 and J is TRBJ2-7; either TRBD1 or TRBD2 may fit D (5 bases each). The CDR3 runs to 14 residues. The germline gives CDR1 MNHNS, CDR2 SASEGT. The ends were cut back, 5 bases at V and 3 bases at J, with 14 bases in the middle. In DNA, the CDR3 is TGTGCCAGCAGTAGGGACGGGCCTCACTACGAGCAGTACTTC. Translated, it gives CASSRDGPHYEQYF.

The gene calls are TRBV4-2 and TRBJ2-6; D remains ambiguous. This CDR3 has 18 residues. The germline gives CDR1 LGHNA, CDR2 YNFKEQ. Trimming stripped 0 bases from V and 1 base from J, with 13 bases between. CDR3 bases: TGTGCCAGCAGCCAAGATCGTGTGGGTTTTTCTGGGGCCAACGTCCTGACTTTC. As protein: CASSQDRVGFSGANVLTF.

CDR3 residues: CSARVVSGYPYNEQFF. The DNA of the CDR3 is TGCAGTGCTAGAGTCGTTAGCGGCTACCCCTACAATGAGCAGTTCTTC. This chain connects TRBV20-1 to TRBJ2-1; D possibly corresponds to TRBD2 (6 bases). The CDR3 consists of 16 residues. V was shortened by 1 base and J by 2 bases, with 15 bases between the two germline ends. The germline gives CDR1 DFQATT, CDR2 SNEGSKA (reference sequence).

This clonotype was detected ten times or more. This chain joins TRBV12-3 or TRBV12-4 and TRBJ2-1; the D gene is possibly TRBD1 (5 bases). Trimming took off 5 bases at V and 6 bases at J, with 17 bases between the two ends. The CDR3 is 15 amino acids. This CDR3 reads CASSPRLGVRNEQFF. For the CDR3, the DNA is TGTGCCAGCAGTCCTCGTTTAGGGGTCCGCAATGAGCAGTTCTTC.

The V call is TRBV29-1, the J call TRBJ2-7, with a possible D match to TRBD1 (5 bases). The CDR3 spans 14 residues. CDR1 SQVTM and CDR2 ANQGSEA come from the germline V gene. Trimming cost V 5 bases and J 1 base, with 15 bases left between them. DNA for the CDR3: TGCAGCGTTTACAGGAACAGCCCTTCCTACGAGCAGTACTTC. This encodes CSVYRNSPSYEQYF.

The chain has TRBV7-8 and TRBJ1-5; D unresolved. Germline CDR1 SGHVS, CDR2 FQNEAQ. V gave up 1 base and J gave up 2 bases, with 6 bases separating them. This CDR3 contains 14 residues. DNA for the CDR3: TGTGCCAGCAGCTTAGTCAAGGGCAATCAGCCCCAGCATTTT. Translation gives CASSLVKGNQPQHF.

The chain links TRBV12-3 or TRBV12-4 to TRBJ2-3, with D possibly being TRBD2 (6 bases). The CDR3 extends over 17 amino acids. V was clipped by 5 bases and J by 0 bases, with 18 bases between them. The CDR3 DNA sequence: TGTGCCAGCAGTACCCGACCCCTAGCGACTAGCACAGATACGCAGTATTTT. Residues: CASSTRPLATSTDTQYF.

The chain joins TRBV6-2 or TRBV6-3 to TRBJ1-6; no firm D call. CDR1 is MNHEY, CDR2 SVGEGT, per germline. Trimming took 4 bases from V and 0 from J, leaving 4 bases between them. The CDR3 consists of 14 residues. As DNA, the CDR3 is TGTGCCAGCAGTTTCGTCTCCTATAATTCACCCCTCCACTTT. Translating gives CASSFVSYNSPLHF.